These 7 T cell receptor beta chains originate from one sample sequenced in a study of prognosis after radiotherapy for stage I lung cancer. Genomic DNA served as the source from which two-round multiplex PCR generated TCR beta CDR3 amplicons. Amplification in first-round PCR relied on primers specific to each TRBV and TRBJ gene. TCRdb fed the multiplex PCR reads into MiXCR, producing one record per CDR3 protein. The sample contains approximately 20,000 distinct CDR3 sequences, about 27% of which appear only once. Sample: PBMCs, taken before or after stereotactic body radiation therapy (not recorded which). The receptors shown here come from a donor at least 50 years old with non-small cell lung cancer.

This clonotype has a count of ten or more. J is TRBJ1-3 and V is TRBV2, with 9 bases fitting TRBD1. The germline V gene has CDR1 SNHLY and CDR2 FYNNEI. The CDR3 totals 13 residues. V dropped 6 bases and J dropped 5; count of bases not matched to a gene: 2. The CDR3, as DNA: TGTGCCAGCAGGGGGACAGGGAGAAACACCATATATTTT. Protein: CASRGTGRNTIYF.

This clonotype was observed at least ten times. The chain links TRBV20-1 to TRBJ1-1; D is unresolved. V dropped 0 bases and J dropped 6 bases, with 14 bases sitting between them. The germline gives CDR1 DFQATT, CDR2 SNEGSKA (reference sequence). This CDR3 has 14 amino acids. CDR3 region: CSARDPRFGPEAFF. CDR3 nucleotides: TGCAGTGCTAGAGATCCCAGGTTCGGACCTGAAGCTTTCTTT.

Worth noting for this clonotype: A single base is all that separates this from a far larger clone, so a read error is likely. The chain has TRBV6-4 and TRBJ1-6, with 8 nucleotides matching TRBD1. The germline CDR1 and CDR2 sequences are MRHNA and SNTAGT. CDR3 length: 15 residues. CDR3 region: CASSSSGTGLSPLNF. The CDR3 DNA is TGTGCCAGCAGTTCTTCCGGGACAGGACTGTCACCCCTCAACTTT.

This clonotype has just a few counts. A much larger clonotype is one base distant, so this may be a read error. V is TRBV5-4 and J is TRBJ2-2, with 8 bases that match TRBD2. CDR3 length: 16 amino acids. CDR1 SGHNT and CDR2 YYREEE come from the germline V gene (reference sequence). CDR3 coding DNA: TGTGCCAGCAGCCTGGGCGGGAGGCGCAACACCGGGGAGCTGGTTTTT. Translated, it gives CASSLGGRRNTGELVF.

This clonotype has at least ten counts. V usage is TRBV19 and J usage is TRBJ2-3; D might be TRBD2 (5 bases). Germline CDR1 and CDR2: LNHDA and SQIVND (reference sequence). CDR3 length equals 13 residues. The V end lost 8 bases, the J end lost 6 bases, and 15 bases lay between the germline ends. The CDR3 region is CASATGNFDTQYF. CDR3 sequence (DNA): TGTGCCAGTGCCACCGGGAATTTTGATACGCAGTATTTT.

Ten or more counts support this clonotype. V and J are TRBV19 and TRBJ1-5; possibly TRBD1 for D (5 bases). Deletions cut 7 bases from V and 0 bases from J, with 16 bases between. CDR3 length: 16 residues. Germline loops: CDR1 LNHDA, CDR2 SQIVND (reference sequence). The CDR3: CASIFGGTYSNQPQHF. The CDR3, as DNA: TGTGCCAGTATCTTTGGGGGGACGTATAGCAATCAGCCCCAGCATTTT. The full variable domain, in which reference TRBV19 and TRBJ1-5 provide the parts outside the CDR3, is DGGITQSPKYLFRKEGQNVTLSCEQNLNHDAMYWYRQDPGQGLRLIYYSQIVNDFQKGDIAEGYSVSREKKESFPLTVTSAQKNPTAFYLCASIFGGTYSNQPQHFGDGTRLSIL.

This clonotype was seen at least ten times. The chain carries TRBV20-1 and TRBJ1-2; D perhaps matches TRBD1 (5 bases). Germline CDR1 DFQATT, CDR2 SNEGSKA (reference sequence). The CDR3 sequence is 12 residues long. Trimming shortened V by 5 bases and J by 4 bases, and 11 bases separated the two germline ends. CDR3: CSAGGGRYGYTF. Here the CDR3 DNA reads TGCAGTGCTGGGGGAGGCCGCTATGGCTACACCTTC.